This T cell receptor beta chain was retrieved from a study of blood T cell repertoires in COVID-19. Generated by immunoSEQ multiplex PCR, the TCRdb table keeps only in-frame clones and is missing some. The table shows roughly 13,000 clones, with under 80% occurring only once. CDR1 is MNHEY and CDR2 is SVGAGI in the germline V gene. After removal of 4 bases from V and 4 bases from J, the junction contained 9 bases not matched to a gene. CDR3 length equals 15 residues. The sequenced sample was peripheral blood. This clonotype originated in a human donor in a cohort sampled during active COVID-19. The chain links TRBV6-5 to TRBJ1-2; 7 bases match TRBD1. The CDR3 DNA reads TGTGCCAGCAGTTCACCGGGACAGCCACCCTATGGCTACACCTTC. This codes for CASSSPGQPPYGYTF.